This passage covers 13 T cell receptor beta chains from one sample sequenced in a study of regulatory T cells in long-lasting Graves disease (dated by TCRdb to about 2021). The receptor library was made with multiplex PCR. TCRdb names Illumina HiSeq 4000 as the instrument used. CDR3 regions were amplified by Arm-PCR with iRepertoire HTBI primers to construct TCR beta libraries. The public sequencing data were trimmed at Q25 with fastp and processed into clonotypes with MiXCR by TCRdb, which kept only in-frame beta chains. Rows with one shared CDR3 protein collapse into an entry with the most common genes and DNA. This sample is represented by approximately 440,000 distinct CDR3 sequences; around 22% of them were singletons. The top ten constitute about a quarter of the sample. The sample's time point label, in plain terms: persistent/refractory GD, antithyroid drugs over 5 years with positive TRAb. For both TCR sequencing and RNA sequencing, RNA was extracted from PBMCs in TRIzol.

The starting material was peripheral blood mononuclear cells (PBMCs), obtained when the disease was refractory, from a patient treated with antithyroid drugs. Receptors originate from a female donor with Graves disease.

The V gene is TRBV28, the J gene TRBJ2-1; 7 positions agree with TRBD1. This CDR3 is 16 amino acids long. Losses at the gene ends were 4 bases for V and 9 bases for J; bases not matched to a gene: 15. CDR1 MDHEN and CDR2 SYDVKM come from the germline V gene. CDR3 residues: CASSSPGQSPMGEQFF. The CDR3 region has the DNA TGTGCCAGCAGTTCACCGGGACAGTCTCCCATGGGTGAGCAGTTCTTC.

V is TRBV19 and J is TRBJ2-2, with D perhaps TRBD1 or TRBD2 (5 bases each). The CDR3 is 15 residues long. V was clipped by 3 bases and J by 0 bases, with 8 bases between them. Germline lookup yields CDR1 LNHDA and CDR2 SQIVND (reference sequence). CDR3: CASSMGRPNTGELFF. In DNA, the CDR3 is TGTGCCAGTAGTATGGGACGGCCGAACACCGGGGAGCTGTTTTTT.

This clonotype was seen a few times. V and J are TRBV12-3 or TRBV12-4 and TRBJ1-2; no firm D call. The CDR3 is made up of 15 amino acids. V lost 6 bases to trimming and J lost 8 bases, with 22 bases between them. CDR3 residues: CASSLVSRGMTGYTF. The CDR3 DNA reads TGTGCCAGCAGCCTAGTATCGAGAGGGATGACCGGCTACACCTTC.

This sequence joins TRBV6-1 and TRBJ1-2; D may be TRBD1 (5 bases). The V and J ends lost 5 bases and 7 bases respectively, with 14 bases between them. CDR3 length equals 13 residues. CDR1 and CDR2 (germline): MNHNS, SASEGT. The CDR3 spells CASSPTELGGYTF. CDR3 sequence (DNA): TGTGCCAGCAGTCCGACAGAGCTGGGTGGCTACACCTTC.

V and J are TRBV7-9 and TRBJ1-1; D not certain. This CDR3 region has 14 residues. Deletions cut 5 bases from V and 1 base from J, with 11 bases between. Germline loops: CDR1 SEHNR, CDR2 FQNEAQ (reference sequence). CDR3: CASSPELENTEAFF. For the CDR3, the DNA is TGTGCCAGCAGCCCTGAATTGGAGAACACTGAAGCTTTCTTT.

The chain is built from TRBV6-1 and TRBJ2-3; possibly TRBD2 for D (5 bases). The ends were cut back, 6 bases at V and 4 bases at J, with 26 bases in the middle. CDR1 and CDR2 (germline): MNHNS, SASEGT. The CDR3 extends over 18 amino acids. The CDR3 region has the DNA TGTGCCAGCAGCCCTATGGCTCCCGGGCCGGGAAACGCAGATACGCAGTATTTT. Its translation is CASSPMAPGPGNADTQYF.

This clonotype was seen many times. Here the CDR3 DNA reads TGCAGTGCCCTAGCATCAGGGGCCCTATCCTACGAGCAGTACTTC. Translation: CSALASGALSYEQYF. This chain links TRBV20-1 with TRBJ2-7, with a possible D match to TRBD1 (6 bases). V gave up 6 bases and J gave up 1 base, with 19 bases separating them. This CDR3 region has 15 residues. Germline values: CDR1 DFQATT, CDR2 SNEGSKA (reference sequence).

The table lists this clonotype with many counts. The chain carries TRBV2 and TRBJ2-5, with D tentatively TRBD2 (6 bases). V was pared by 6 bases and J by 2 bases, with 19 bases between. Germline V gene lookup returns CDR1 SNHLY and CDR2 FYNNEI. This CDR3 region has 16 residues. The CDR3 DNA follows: TGTGCCAGCAGGAGTGCCATAGTAGCGGTACAAGAGACCCAGTACTTC. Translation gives CASRSAIVAVQETQYF.

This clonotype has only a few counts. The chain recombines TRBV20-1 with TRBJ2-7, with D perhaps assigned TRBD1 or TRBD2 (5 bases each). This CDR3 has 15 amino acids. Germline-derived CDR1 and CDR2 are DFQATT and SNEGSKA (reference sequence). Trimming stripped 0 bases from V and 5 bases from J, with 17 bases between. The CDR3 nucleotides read TGCAGTGCTAGAGATCGGAACCGGGGCCTCCACGAGCAGTACTTC. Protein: CSARDRNRGLHEQYF.

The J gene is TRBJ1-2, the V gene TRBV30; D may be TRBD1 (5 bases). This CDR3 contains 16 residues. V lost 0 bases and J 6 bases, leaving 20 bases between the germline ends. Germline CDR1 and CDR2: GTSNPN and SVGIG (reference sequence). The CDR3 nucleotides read TGTGCCTGGAGTGTACAAGGGACCGAATATTGGGATGGCTACACCTTC. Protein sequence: CAWSVQGTEYWDGYTF.

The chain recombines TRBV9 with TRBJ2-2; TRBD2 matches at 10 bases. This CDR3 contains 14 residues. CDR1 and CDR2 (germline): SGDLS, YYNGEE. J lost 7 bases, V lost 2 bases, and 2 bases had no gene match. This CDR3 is CASSVRTSGGELFF. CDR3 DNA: TGTGCCAGCAGCGTGAGGACTAGCGGCGGGGAGCTGTTTTTT.

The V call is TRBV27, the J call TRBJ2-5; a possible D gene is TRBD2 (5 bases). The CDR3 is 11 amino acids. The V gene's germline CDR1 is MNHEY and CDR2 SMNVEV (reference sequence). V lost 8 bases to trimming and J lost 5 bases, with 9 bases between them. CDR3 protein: CASARGETQYF. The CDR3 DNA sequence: TGTGCCAGCGCCCGCGGGGAGACCCAGTACTTC.

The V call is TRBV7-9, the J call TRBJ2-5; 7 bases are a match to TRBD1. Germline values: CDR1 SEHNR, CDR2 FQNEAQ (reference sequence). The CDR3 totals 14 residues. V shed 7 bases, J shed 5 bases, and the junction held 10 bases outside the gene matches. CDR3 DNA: TGTGCCAGCATCGACAGGGCGGTTCGCGAGACCCAGTACTTC. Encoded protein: CASIDRAVRETQYF. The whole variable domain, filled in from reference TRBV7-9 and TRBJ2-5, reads DTGVSQNPRHKITKRGQNVTFRCDPISEHNRLYWYRQTLGQGPEFLTYFQNEAQLEKSRLLSDRFSAERPKGSFSTLEIQRTEQGDSAMYLCASIDRAVRETQYFGPGTRLLVL.